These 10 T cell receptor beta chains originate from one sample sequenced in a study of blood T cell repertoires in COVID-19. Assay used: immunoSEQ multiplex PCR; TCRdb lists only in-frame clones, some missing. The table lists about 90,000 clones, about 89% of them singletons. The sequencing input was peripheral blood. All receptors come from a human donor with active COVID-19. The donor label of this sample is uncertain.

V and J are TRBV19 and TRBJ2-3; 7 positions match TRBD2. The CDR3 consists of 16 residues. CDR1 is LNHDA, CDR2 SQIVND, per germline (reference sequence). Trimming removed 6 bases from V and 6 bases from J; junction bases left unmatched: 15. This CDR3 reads CASSQELALGLDTQYF. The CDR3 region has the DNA TGTGCCAGTAGCCAAGAACTAGCGCTCGGGTTGGATACGCAGTATTTT.

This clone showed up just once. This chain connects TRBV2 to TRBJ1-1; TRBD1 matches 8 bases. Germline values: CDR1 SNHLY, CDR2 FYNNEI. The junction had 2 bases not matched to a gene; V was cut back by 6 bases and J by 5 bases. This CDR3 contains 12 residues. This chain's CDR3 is CASRGQVTEAFF. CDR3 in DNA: TGTGCCAGCAGGGGACAGGTAACTGAAGCTTTCTTT.

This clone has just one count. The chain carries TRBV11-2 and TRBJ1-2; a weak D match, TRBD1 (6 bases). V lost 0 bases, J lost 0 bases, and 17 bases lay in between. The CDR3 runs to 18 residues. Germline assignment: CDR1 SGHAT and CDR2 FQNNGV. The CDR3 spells CASSLDRQGPRSNYGYTF. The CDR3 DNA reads TGTGCCAGCAGCTTAGATAGGCAGGGGCCACGATCTAACTATGGCTACACCTTC. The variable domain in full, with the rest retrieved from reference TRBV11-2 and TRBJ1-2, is EAGVAQSPRYKIIEKRQSVAFWCNPISGHATLYWYQQILGQGPKLLIQFQNNGVVDDSQLPKDRFSAERLKGVDSTLKIQPAKLEDSAVYLCASSLDRQGPRSNYGYTFGSGTRLTVV.

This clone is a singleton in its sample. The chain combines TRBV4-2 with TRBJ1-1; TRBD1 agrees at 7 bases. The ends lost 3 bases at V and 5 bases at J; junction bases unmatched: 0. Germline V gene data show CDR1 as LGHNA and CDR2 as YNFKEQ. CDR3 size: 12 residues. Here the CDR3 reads CASSQGQTEAFF. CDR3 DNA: TGTGCCAGCAGCCAGGGACAGACTGAAGCTTTCTTT.

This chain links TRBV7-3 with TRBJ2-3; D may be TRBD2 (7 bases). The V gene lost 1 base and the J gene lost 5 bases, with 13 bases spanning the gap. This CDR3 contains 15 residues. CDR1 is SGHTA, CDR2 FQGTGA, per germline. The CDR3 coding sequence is TGTGCCAGCAGCTTAAGTGGGGGGGCCGAAGATACGCAGTATTTT. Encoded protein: CASSLSGGAEDTQYF.

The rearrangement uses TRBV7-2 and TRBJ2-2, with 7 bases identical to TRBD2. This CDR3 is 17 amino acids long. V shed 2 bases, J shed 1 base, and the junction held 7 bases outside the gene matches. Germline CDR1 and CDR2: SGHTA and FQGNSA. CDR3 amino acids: CASSLSPTGGNTGELFF. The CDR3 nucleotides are TGTGCCAGCAGCTTAAGCCCCACGGGGGGGAACACCGGGGAGCTGTTTTTT.

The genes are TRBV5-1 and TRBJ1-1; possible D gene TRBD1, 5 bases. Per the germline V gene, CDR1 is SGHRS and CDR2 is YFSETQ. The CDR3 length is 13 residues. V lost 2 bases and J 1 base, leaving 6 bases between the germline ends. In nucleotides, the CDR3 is TGCGCCAGCAGCTTTACAGGGAACACTGAAGCTTTCTTT. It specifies CASSFTGNTEAFF.

The CDR3 region is CASSHSGELFF. CDR3 nucleotide sequence: TGTGCCAGCAGTCATTCCGGGGAGCTGTTTTTT. V and J are TRBV28 and TRBJ2-2; D unclear. Germline CDR1 and CDR2: MDHEN and SYDVKM. V was cut by 5 bases and J by 6 bases, with 4 bases left in between. The CDR3 extends over 11 amino acids. Drawing the rest from reference TRBV28 and TRBJ2-2, the complete variable domain is DVKVTQSSRYLVKRTGEKVFLECVQDMDHENMFWYRQDPGLGLRLIYFSYDVKMKEKGDIPEGYSVSREKKERFSLILESASTNQTSMYLCASSHSGELFFGEGSRLTVL.

The CDR3, as DNA: TGTGCCACCAGTGACCCATTGGGCGTCAACAATGAGCAGTTCTTC. Translated: CATSDPLGVNNEQFF. This chain links TRBV24-1 with TRBJ2-1, with D hard to call. Deletions cut 4 bases from V and 5 bases from J, with 14 bases between. CDR3 length: 15 residues. CDR1 is KGHDR and CDR2 is SFDVKD in the germline V gene.

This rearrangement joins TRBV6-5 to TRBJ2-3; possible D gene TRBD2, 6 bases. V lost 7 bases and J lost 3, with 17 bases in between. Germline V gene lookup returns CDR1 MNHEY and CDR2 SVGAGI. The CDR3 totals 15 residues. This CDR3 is CASKLGGAATDTQYF. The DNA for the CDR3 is TGTGCCAGCAAACTTGGAGGGGCCGCTACAGATACGCAGTATTTT.